The clone carrying this T cell receptor beta chain has a handful of counts. Its antigen is unknown. The table came from immunoSEQ multiplex PCR; TCRdb's copy has only in-frame clones and leaves some out. In the table there are some 450,000 clones, roughly 91% of which are singletons. This entry is derived from a study of Ad26.COV2.S vaccination and SARS-CoV-2 variants. General observations from the study: A substantial breadth of spike-specific CD8+ and CD4+ T cell responses after vaccination has been reported.

This sample's treatment: over 15 received Ad26.COV2.S at low or high dose, single or two shots; about five received placebo; per-sample allocation not given. It was on day 63 after the first vaccine or placebo injection that samples were taken. V was cut by 3 bases and J by 1 base, with 16 bases left in between. Germline loops: CDR1 PRHDT, CDR2 FYEKMQ (reference sequence). This CDR3 has 16 residues. The chain carries TRBV13 and TRBJ2-7, with D unclear. Sample: peripheral blood, taken in a trial of Ad26.COV2.S vaccine versus placebo. This receptor was obtained from a person between 18 and 60 years old who received the Ad26.COV2.S COVID-19 vaccine or a placebo. This chain's CDR3 is CASSFIWSAMSYEQYF. CDR3 nucleotides: TGTGCCAGCAGCTTTATTTGGTCAGCGATGTCCTACGAGCAGTACTTC.